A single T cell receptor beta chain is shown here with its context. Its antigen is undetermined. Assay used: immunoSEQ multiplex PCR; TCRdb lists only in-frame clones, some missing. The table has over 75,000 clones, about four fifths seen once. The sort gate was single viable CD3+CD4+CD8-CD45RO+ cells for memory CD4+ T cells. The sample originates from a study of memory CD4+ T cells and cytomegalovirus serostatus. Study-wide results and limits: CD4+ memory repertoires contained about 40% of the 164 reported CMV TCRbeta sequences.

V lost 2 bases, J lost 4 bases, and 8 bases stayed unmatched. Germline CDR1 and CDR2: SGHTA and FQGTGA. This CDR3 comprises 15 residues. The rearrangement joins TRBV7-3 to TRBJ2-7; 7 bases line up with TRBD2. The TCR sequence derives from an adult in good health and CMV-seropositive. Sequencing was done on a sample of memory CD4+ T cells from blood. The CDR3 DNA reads TGTGCCAGCAGCTTACGGGCGGGAGCGGCTTACGAGCAGTACTTC. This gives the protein CASSLRAGAAYEQYF. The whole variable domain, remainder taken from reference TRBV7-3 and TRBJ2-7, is GAGVSQTPSNKVTEKGKYVELRCDPISGHTALYWYRQSLGQGPEFLIYFQGTGAADDSGLPNDRFFAVRPEGSVSTLKIQRTERGDSAVYLCASSLRAGAAYEQYFGPGTRLTVT.